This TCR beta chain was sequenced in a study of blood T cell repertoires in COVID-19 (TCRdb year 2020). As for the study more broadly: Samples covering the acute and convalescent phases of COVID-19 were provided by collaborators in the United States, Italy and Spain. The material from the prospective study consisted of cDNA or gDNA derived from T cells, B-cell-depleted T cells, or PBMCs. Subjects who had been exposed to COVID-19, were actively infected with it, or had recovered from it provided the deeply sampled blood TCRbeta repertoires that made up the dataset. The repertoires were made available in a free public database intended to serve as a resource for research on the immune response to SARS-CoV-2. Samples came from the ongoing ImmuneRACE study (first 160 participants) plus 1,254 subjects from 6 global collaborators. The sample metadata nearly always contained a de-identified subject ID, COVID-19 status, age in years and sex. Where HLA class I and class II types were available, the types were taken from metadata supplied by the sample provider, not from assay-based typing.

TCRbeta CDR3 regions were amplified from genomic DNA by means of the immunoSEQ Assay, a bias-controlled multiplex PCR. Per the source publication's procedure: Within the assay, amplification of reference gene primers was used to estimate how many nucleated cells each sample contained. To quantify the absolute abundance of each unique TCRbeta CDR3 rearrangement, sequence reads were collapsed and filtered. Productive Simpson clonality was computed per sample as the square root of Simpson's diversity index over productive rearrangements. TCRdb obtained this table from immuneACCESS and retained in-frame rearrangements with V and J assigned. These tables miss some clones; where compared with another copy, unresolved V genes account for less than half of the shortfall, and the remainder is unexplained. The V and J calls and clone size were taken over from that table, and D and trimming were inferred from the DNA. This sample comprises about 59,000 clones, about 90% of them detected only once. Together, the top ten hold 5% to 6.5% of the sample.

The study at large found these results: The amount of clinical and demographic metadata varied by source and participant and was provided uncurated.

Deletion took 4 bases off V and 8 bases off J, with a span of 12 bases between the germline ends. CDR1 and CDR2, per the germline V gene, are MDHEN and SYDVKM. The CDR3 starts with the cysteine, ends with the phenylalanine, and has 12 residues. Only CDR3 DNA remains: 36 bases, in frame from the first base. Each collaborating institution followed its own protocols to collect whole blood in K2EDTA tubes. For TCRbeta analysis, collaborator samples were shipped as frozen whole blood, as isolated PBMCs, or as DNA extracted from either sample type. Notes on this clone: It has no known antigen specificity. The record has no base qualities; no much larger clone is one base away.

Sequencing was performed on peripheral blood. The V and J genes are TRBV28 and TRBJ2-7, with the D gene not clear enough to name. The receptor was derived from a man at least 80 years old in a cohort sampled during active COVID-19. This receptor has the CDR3 CASSSPSLQQYF. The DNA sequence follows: TGTGCCAGCAGTTCGCCGTCACTCCAGCAGTACTTC. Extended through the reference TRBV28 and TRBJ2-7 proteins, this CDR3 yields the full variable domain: DVKVTQSSRYLVKRTGEKVFLECVQDMDHENMFWYRQDPGLGLRLIYFSYDVKMKEKGDIPEGYSVSREKKERFSLILESASTNQTSMYLCASSSPSLQQYFGPGTRLTVT.